What follows are 26 T cell receptor beta chains derived from one specimen sequenced in a study of blood T cells in healthy people across ages. A J-beta primer mix and a sample-barcoded 5' primer were used in a second PCR of about 7 to 12 cycles. TCRdb used MiXCR to reprocess the 5' RACE reads, holding one entry per CDR3 protein. The table has approximately 850,000 distinct CDR3 sequences, roughly 44% seen once; the top ten hold roughly 19%. The sequencing sample was made of blood. The receptor source for this set is a man in his sixties in good health.

This clonotype has ten or more counts. The chain combines TRBV7-9 with TRBJ2-7, with 9 bases matching TRBD1. V lost 4 bases to trimming and J lost 6 bases; unmatched junction nucleotides: 10. In germline, CDR1 is SEHNR, CDR2 FQNEAQ (reference sequence). The CDR3 is 15 amino acids. The CDR3 sequence: CASSSRDRVLSEQYF. CDR3 nucleotides: TGTGCCAGCAGCTCACGGGACAGGGTCCTTAGCGAGCAGTACTTC.

The rearrangement joins TRBV7-9 to TRBJ1-2; D perhaps matches TRBD1 (6 bases). V was shortened by 6 bases and J by 6 bases, with 20 bases between the two germline ends. Per germline, CDR1 SEHNR and CDR2 FQNEAQ (reference sequence). This CDR3 has 15 amino acids. This chain's CDR3 is CASSLLTARGDGYTF. The CDR3, as DNA: TGTGCCAGCAGTCTGCTGACAGCTAGGGGGGATGGCTACACCTTC.

The gene calls are TRBV12-3 or TRBV12-4 and TRBJ2-5, with 11 bases aligning to TRBD2. Germline trimming cut 4 bases from V and 11 bases from J; bases unmatched to any gene: 15. The CDR3 has 16 residues. This CDR3 reads CASSYLGLAGYNEQYF. CDR3 coding DNA: TGTGCCAGCAGTTACTTAGGACTAGCGGGTTACAATGAGCAGTACTTC.

This chain joins TRBV6-5 and TRBJ1-1; D gene ambiguous. V shed 4 bases and J shed 10 bases, with 13 bases lying between them. The germline V gene has CDR1 MNHEY and CDR2 SVGAGI. The CDR3 loop spans 12 amino acids. The CDR3 DNA follows: TGTGCCAGCAGTTCCGGTGCCCCGGGAGCTTTCTTT. Protein product: CASSSGAPGAFF.

The sample holds a few counts of this clonotype. The rearrangement links TRBV7-2 to TRBJ2-7; D is undetermined. CDR3 length: 12 residues. V lost 5 bases, J lost 7 bases, and 12 bases lay in between. CDR1 is SGHTA and CDR2 is FQGNSA in the germline V gene. In DNA, the CDR3 is TGTGCCAGCAGCGCAGACTTGGGGGAGCAGTACTTC. Translation gives CASSADLGEQYF.

This clonotype occurred a few times. The chain carries TRBV5-6 and TRBJ2-6; 7 bases match TRBD1. CDR3 length equals 18 residues. CDR1 and CDR2 from the germline V gene are SGHDT and YYEEEE. V trimming: 4 bases; J trimming: 0 bases; junction bases outside the gene matches: 10. CDR3 residues: CASSIPGQILSGANVLTF. The CDR3 DNA follows: TGTGCCAGCAGCATACCGGGACAGATCCTCTCTGGGGCCAACGTCCTGACTTTC. The full variable domain, rest sourced from reference TRBV5-6 and TRBJ2-6, is DAGVTQSPTHLIKTRGQQVTLRCSPKSGHDTVSWYQQALGQGPQFIFQYYEEEERQRGNFPDRFSGHQFPNYSSELNVNALLLGDSALYLCASSIPGQILSGANVLTFGAGSRLTVL.

This clonotype was seen repeatedly, ten times or more. V usage is TRBV5-6 and J usage is TRBJ2-7, with 10 bases lining up with TRBD1. In germline, CDR1 is SGHDT, CDR2 YYEEEE. The V segment lost 1 base and the J segment 3 bases; nucleotides outside the gene matches: 4. This CDR3 is built from 15 residues. The CDR3 is CASSLRDRGFYEQYF. Here the CDR3 DNA reads TGTGCCAGCAGCTTGAGGGACAGGGGATTCTACGAGCAGTACTTC.

The V gene is TRBV5-1, the J gene TRBJ2-7; D is perhaps TRBD1 (5 bases). This CDR3 contains 14 residues. Trimming pared 4 bases from V and 3 bases from J, leaving 14 bases between. Looked up from germline, CDR1 is SGHRS and CDR2 is YFSETQ. CDR3 sequence: CASSSQGVHYEQYF. CDR3 nucleotide sequence: TGCGCCAGCAGCAGCCAGGGCGTCCACTACGAGCAGTACTTC.

The chain is built from TRBV2 and TRBJ1-2, with 7 bases that match TRBD1. Looked up from germline, CDR1 is SNHLY and CDR2 is FYNNEI. The CDR3 runs 15 residues. The V and J ends lost 4 bases and 0 bases, in that order; junction bases with no gene match: 5. The CDR3 nucleotides are TGTGCCAGCAGTGCACAGGGGAGTACTAACTATGGCTACACCTTC. This sequence encodes CASSAQGSTNYGYTF.

The chain links TRBV7-2 to TRBJ2-7; no clear D. This CDR3 contains 13 residues. Germline CDR1 is SGHTA and CDR2 is FQGNSA. V dropped 6 bases and J dropped 2 bases, with 11 bases sitting between them. The CDR3 loop is CASRPSGTYEQYF. The CDR3 region has the DNA TGTGCCAGCAGACCATCTGGAACCTACGAGCAGTACTTC.

In its sample, this clonotype was seen many times. In nucleotides, the CDR3 is TGTGCCAGCAGCTTCGGAGAGTACAACATTCAGTACTTC. Translated, it gives CASSFGEYNIQYF. The rearrangement uses TRBV7-9 and TRBJ2-4; no reliable D call. Between the trimmed V and J ends, which lost 3 bases and 7 bases, there was a span of 10 bases. CDR1 and CDR2 from the germline V gene are SEHNR and FQNEAQ (reference sequence). This CDR3 is 13 amino acids long.

This chain joins TRBV29-1 and TRBJ1-2; D uncertain. With 7 bases removed from V and 3 bases from J, the gap between germline ends came to 15 bases. The CDR3 spans 13 residues. The V gene's germline CDR1 is SQVTM and CDR2 ANQGSEA. CDR3 sequence (DNA): TGCAGCGGTGACCGCCGGGCCGACTATGGCTACACCTTC. Translation: CSGDRRADYGYTF. Supplemented by reference TRBV29-1 and TRBJ1-2, the full variable domain reads SAVISQKPSRDICQRGTSLTIQCQVDSQVTMMFWYRQQPGQSLTLIATANQGSEATYESGFVIDKFPISRPNLTFSTLTVSNMSPEDSSIYLCSGDRRADYGYTFGSGTRLTVV.

The chain joins TRBV5-1 to TRBJ2-3; 11 bases map to TRBD1. The CDR3 runs 12 residues. Germline V gene data show CDR1 as SGHRS and CDR2 as YFSETQ. V shed 4 bases and J 13 bases; nucleotides not matched to a gene: 5. The CDR3 DNA reads as TGCGCCAGCAGCGGGCCGGGACAGGGGGAGTATTTT. Protein: CASSGPGQGEYF.

This chain uses TRBV2 with TRBJ2-4, with D possibly matching TRBD1 (5 bases). Near its end, the DNA agrees better with TRBJ2-7, so the J call may be wrong. The CDR3 covers 14 residues. Germline values: CDR1 SNHLY, CDR2 FYNNEI. CDR3 amino acids: CASSTGQLSIEQYF. The CDR3, as DNA: TGTGCCAGCAGTACCGGACAACTATCTATCGAGCAGTACTTC.

This clonotype was detected many times. This chain connects TRBV25-1 to TRBJ2-1; either TRBD1 or TRBD2 may fit D (5 bases each). CDR1 is MGHDK, CDR2 SYGVNS, per germline. The CDR3 runs to 16 residues. V was cut by 1 base and J by 0 bases, with 10 bases left in between. CDR3 nucleotide sequence: TGTGCCAGCAGTGAATCGAGGGGTCACTCCTACAATGAGCAGTTCTTC. Protein: CASSESRGHSYNEQFF.

Only a few counts were recorded for this clonotype. The chain recombines TRBV12-3 or TRBV12-4 with TRBJ2-7; 10 bases are a match to TRBD1. This CDR3 is built from 17 residues. J gave up 2 bases and V 3 bases, and 10 bases lay outside the gene matches. CDR3 residues: CASSFLSGGTGAYEQYF. The CDR3, as DNA: TGTGCCAGCAGTTTTCTGTCAGGGGGGACAGGGGCCTACGAGCAGTACTTC.

The chain joins TRBV19 to TRBJ1-6, with TRBD1 as a possible D gene (5 bases). Germline assignment: CDR1 LNHDA and CDR2 SQIVND (reference sequence). CDR3 length: 15 residues. Trimming shortened V by 7 bases and J by 6 bases, and 16 bases separated the two germline ends. The CDR3 here is CASNIQEGFNSPLHF. DNA of the CDR3: TGTGCCAGTAACATACAGGAGGGTTTTAATTCACCCCTCCACTTT.

This CDR3 reads CAGGLGGNQKLFF. The DNA of the CDR3 is TGTGCCGGGGGCCTCGGGGGAAACCAAAAACTGTTTTTT. The V and J genes are TRBV30 and TRBJ1-4, with TRBD1 as a possible D gene (6 bases). V shed 8 bases and J shed 9 bases, with 19 bases lying between them. The CDR3 is made up of 13 amino acids. Germline CDR1 reads GTSNPN; CDR2 reads SVGIG (reference sequence).

The CDR3, as DNA: TGTGCCAGCAGCTTGTTTCTAGCGGGGGGCGTCACAGATACGCAGTATTTT. Amino acids: CASSLFLAGGVTDTQYF. The chain is built from TRBV7-9 and TRBJ2-3, with 11 bases matching TRBD2. After removal of 3 bases from V and 2 bases from J, the junction contained 7 bases not matched to a gene. Germline V gives CDR1 SEHNR, CDR2 FQNEAQ (reference sequence). The CDR3 loop spans 17 amino acids.

This clonotype was found once. The rearrangement links TRBV2 to TRBJ2-2; D is undetermined. There are 15 residues in the CDR3. V lost 6 bases and J lost 2, with 13 bases in between. Germline CDR1 and CDR2: SNHLY and FYNNEI. The DNA for the CDR3 is TGTGCCAGCAGCTCGACTCCCGTCAACACCGGGGAGCTGTTTTTT. Translation: CASSSTPVNTGELFF.

Many counts were recorded for this clonotype. The chain employs TRBV13 and TRBJ2-1; 8 nucleotides align to TRBD2. Germline trimming cut 0 bases from V and 5 bases from J; bases unmatched to any gene: 3. The CDR3 runs 15 residues. The germline CDR1 and CDR2 sequences are PRHDT and FYEKMQ (reference sequence). This CDR3 reads CASSLGSGGNNEQFF. The CDR3 bases are TGTGCCAGCAGCTTAGGAAGCGGGGGAAACAATGAGCAGTTCTTC.

The rearrangement links TRBV5-1 to TRBJ1-1; D possibly corresponds to TRBD1 (6 bases). Trimming took 3 bases from V and 1 from J, leaving 25 bases between them. Germline V gene sequence: CDR1 SGHRS, CDR2 YFSETQ. This CDR3 is 19 amino acids long. The CDR3 loop reads CASSSKTLTMGGKNTEAFF. The CDR3 DNA reads as TGCGCCAGCAGCTCTAAAACATTAACGATGGGGGGCAAGAACACTGAAGCTTTCTTT.

This clonotype was seen a few times. This chain connects TRBV2 to TRBJ2-3; D not certain. The CDR3 length is 13 residues. The germline CDR1 and CDR2 sequences are SNHLY and FYNNEI. Trimming stripped 3 bases from V and 5 bases from J, with 9 bases between. This CDR3 is CASSDPRVDTQYF. CDR3 nucleotides: TGTGCCAGCAGTGATCCTCGGGTAGATACGCAGTATTTT.

The chain links TRBV7-2 to TRBJ2-3, with TRBD1 matching over 9 bases. The CDR3 loop spans 18 amino acids. Germline CDR1 SGHTA, CDR2 FQGNSA. V shed 4 bases and J 2 bases; nucleotides not matched to a gene: 13. This chain's CDR3 is CASSSFVLGQGSTDTQYF. Written as DNA, the CDR3 is TGTGCCAGCAGCTCCTTCGTGCTGGGACAGGGTTCCACAGATACGCAGTATTTT.

The V call is TRBV4-3, the J call TRBJ2-1, with unresolved D. Germline V CDR1 and CDR2: LGHNA, YSLEER. The CDR3 spans 13 residues. V lost 0 bases and J 10 bases, leaving 10 bases between the germline ends. The CDR3 spells CASSQETGYEQFF. The CDR3, as DNA: TGCGCCAGCAGCCAAGAAACCGGGTACGAGCAGTTCTTC.

The chain carries TRBV7-2 and TRBJ2-1; 7 positions agree with TRBD1. The CDR3 contains 14 residues. Trimming cost V 10 bases and J 0 bases; bases outside gene matches: 6. The germline CDR1 and CDR2 sequences are SGHTA and FQGNSA. The CDR3 bases are TGTGCCACTCTGGGACAGTCCTCCTACAATGAGCAGTTCTTC. This translates into CATLGQSSYNEQFF. The whole variable domain, filled in from reference TRBV7-2 and TRBJ2-1, reads GAGVSQSPSNKVTEKGKDVELRCDPISGHTALYWYRQSLGQGLEFLIYFQGNSAPDKSGLPSDRFSAERTGGSVSTLTIQRTQQEDSAVYLCATLGQSSYNEQFFGPGTRLTVL.